This entry lists 20 T cell receptor beta chains sequenced from one sample in a study of shared clonotypes between healthy human individuals. Assay used: immunoSEQ multiplex PCR; TCRdb lists only in-frame clones, some missing. Of around 700,000 clones listed, approximately 79% are singletons. The sample taken for sequencing was memory CD4+ T cells sorted from blood. The subset: CD45RA-negative fraction. These receptors all stem from a woman younger than 45 in good health.

This clone appeared a few times. The rearrangement joins TRBV28 to TRBJ2-3; weak D call: TRBD1 (5 bases). The CDR3 contains 11 residues. CDR1 MDHEN and CDR2 SYDVKM come from the germline V gene. The V end was cut by 4 bases, the J end by 6 bases, with 5 bases between. The CDR3 DNA follows: TGTGCCAGCAGTTACAGGGATACGCAGTATTTT. It codes for CASSYRDTQYF.

The chain employs TRBV29-1 and TRBJ1-3; tentative D call: TRBD1 (5 bases). Germline V lookup: CDR1 SQVTM, CDR2 ANQGSEA. V was trimmed by 6 bases and J by 0 bases, leaving 12 bases between them. This CDR3 has 14 amino acids. This CDR3 reads CSVAVGTSGNTIYF. The CDR3 bases are TGCAGCGTGGCCGTCGGGACCTCTGGAAACACCATATATTTT. The full variable domain, rest sourced from reference TRBV29-1 and TRBJ1-3, is SAVISQKPSRDICQRGTSLTIQCQVDSQVTMMFWYRQQPGQSLTLIATANQGSEATYESGFVIDKFPISRPNLTFSTLTVSNMSPEDSSIYLCSVAVGTSGNTIYFGEGSWLTVV.

The table lists this clone with a few counts. The sample has other DNA sequences that encode this CDR3 too. V usage is TRBV19 and J usage is TRBJ1-5; no firm D call. The CDR3 spans 14 residues. Germline CDR1 LNHDA, CDR2 SQIVND (reference sequence). Between the trimmed V and J ends, which lost 3 bases and 1 base, there was a span of 7 bases. In nucleotides, the CDR3 is TGTGCCAGTAGTATGGGGTCAAGCAATCAGCCCCAGCATTTT. Translating it yields CASSMGSSNQPQHF.

As to this clone: At one end the junction does not follow the germline gene, possibly because of a read error. The genes are TRBV2 and TRBJ2-7, with 7 bases fitting TRBD1. The CDR3 runs 11 residues. Germline V lookup: CDR1 SNHLY, CDR2 FYNNEI. The chain's CDR3 is CASSEEGALSF. CDR3 sequence (DNA): TGTGCCAGCAGTGAAGAGGGGGCACTGTCCTTC.

V usage is TRBV18 and J usage is TRBJ2-7, with D perhaps given as TRBD1 or TRBD2 (5 bases each). Germline CDR1 KGHSH, CDR2 LQKENI. V lost 2 bases and J lost 2, with 16 bases in between. This CDR3 is built from 16 residues. CDR3 sequence reads: CASSPSQAGRAYEQYF. DNA for the CDR3: TGTGCCAGCTCACCATCGCAAGCAGGGAGAGCCTACGAGCAGTACTTC.

The rearrangement uses TRBV10-2 and TRBJ2-7, with 7 bases lining up with TRBD2. V trimming: 8 bases; J trimming: 4 bases; junction bases outside the gene matches: 11. The germline CDR1 and CDR2 sequences are WSHSY and SAAADI. The CDR3 consists of 14 residues. Here the CDR3 reads CASRVSRGSYEQYF. The CDR3 coding sequence is TGCGCCAGCCGCGTTTCTCGCGGGAGTTACGAGCAGTACTTC.

In this sample, this clone turned up once. This chain joins TRBV28 and TRBJ1-1; D not resolved. CDR1 and CDR2 (germline): MDHEN, SYDVKM. The ends were cut back, 4 bases at V and 8 bases at J, with 11 bases in the middle. The CDR3 runs 12 residues. CDR3 bases: TGTGCCAGCAGTTCGCGGGGAAGGGAAGCTTTCTTT. Amino acids: CASSSRGREAFF.

This rearrangement joins TRBV7-2 to TRBJ1-3; D is perhaps TRBD1 (6 bases). Germline V gene sequence: CDR1 SGHTA, CDR2 FQGNSA. The CDR3 has 14 residues. V was shortened by 5 bases and J by 0 bases, with 8 bases between the two germline ends. The chain's CDR3 is CASSRGLSGNTIYF. Written as DNA, the CDR3 is TGTGCCAGCAGCCGGGGGCTCTCTGGAAACACCATATATTTT.

This sequence joins TRBV4-1 and TRBJ1-5; 7 nucleotides align to TRBD1. The CDR3 is 15 amino acids. CDR1 and CDR2 (germline): MGHRA, YSYEKL. V lost 4 bases and J lost 3; bases outside the gene matches: 6. The CDR3 loop is CASSPQGGLNQPQHF. For the CDR3, the DNA is TGCGCCAGCAGCCCGCAGGGGGGACTCAATCAGCCCCAGCATTTT.

The J gene is TRBJ1-2, the V gene TRBV6-1; D unresolved. The CDR3 extends over 15 amino acids. V was pared by 4 bases and J by 8 bases, with 20 bases between. Germline CDR1 reads MNHNS; CDR2 reads SASEGT. The CDR3 loop reads CASSGRRQTLWGYTF. CDR3 DNA: TGTGCCAGCAGTGGTAGGAGACAAACCCTGTGGGGCTACACCTTC.

The chain links TRBV11-2 to TRBJ2-7, with 9 bases matching TRBD2. The CDR3 has 15 residues. V lost 5 bases, J lost 0 bases, and 5 bases stayed unmatched. Germline CDR1 is SGHAT and CDR2 is FQNNGV. CDR3 protein: CASSRQTSGSYEQYF. DNA of the CDR3: TGTGCCAGCAGCCGTCAGACTAGCGGCTCCTACGAGCAGTACTTC.

V and J are TRBV29-1 and TRBJ1-2; no definite D call. This CDR3 has 13 residues. Germline CDR1 and CDR2: SQVTM and ANQGSEA. V was shortened by 4 bases and J by 4 bases, with 13 bases between the two germline ends. CDR3 in DNA: TGCAGCGTTGTAAGGCAGGAGCGCTATGGCTACACCTTC. This translates into CSVVRQERYGYTF.

The V gene is TRBV21-1, the J gene TRBJ2-2; whether TRBD2, the table's D call, matches the DNA was not checked. TRBV21-1 is a pseudogene. This CDR3 contains 17 residues. CDR3 DNA sequence: TGTGCCAGCAGCAAAACAGGACTAGCGGGCCACACCGGGGAGCTGTTTTTT. It specifies CASSKTGLAGHTGELFF.

Of note for this clone: Only one base separates this from a far larger clonotype, so it likely reflects a read error. The chain links TRBV28 to TRBJ2-7; D call uncertain. This CDR3 comprises 10 residues. Germline loops: CDR1 MDHEN, CDR2 SYDVKM. Trimming stripped 8 bases from V and 3 bases from J, with 5 bases between. The CDR3 bases are TGTGCCAGCGGCCACTACGAGCAGTACTTC. Translated, it gives CASGHYEQYF.

The chain links TRBV28 to TRBJ2-4; 8 nucleotides line up with TRBD1. Trimming cost V 7 bases and J 3 bases; bases outside gene matches: 11. In germline, CDR1 is MDHEN, CDR2 SYDVKM. The CDR3 is made up of 16 amino acids. The DNA for the CDR3 is TGTGCCAGCAATTCAGGGGGCAGCTTTGGCAAAAACATTCAGTACTTC. It encodes CASNSGGSFGKNIQYF.

This chain connects TRBV7-2 to TRBJ2-1; possible D gene TRBD2, 6 bases. Trimming removed 5 bases at V and 5 bases at J, with 25 bases between. Germline V gene lookup returns CDR1 SGHTA and CDR2 FQGNSA. The CDR3 has 18 residues. CDR3 sequence: CASSLAVVSSDRHNEQFF. Here the CDR3 DNA reads TGTGCCAGCAGCCTGGCGGTCGTGTCTAGCGATCGACACAATGAGCAGTTCTTC.

The V gene is TRBV7-2, the J gene TRBJ2-4, with unresolved D. The CDR3 is 14 residues long. V shed 1 base and J shed 0 bases, with 4 bases lying between them. Germline assignment: CDR1 SGHTA and CDR2 FQGNSA. CDR3 sequence reads: CASSLGVAKNIQYF. The DNA of the CDR3 is TGTGCCAGCAGCTTAGGGGTAGCCAAAAACATTCAGTACTTC.

The chain's CDR3 is CTSSQVPGLAGKSSYNEQFF. CDR3 nucleotides: TGCACCAGCAGCCAAGTGCCGGGACTAGCGGGAAAAAGCTCCTACAATGAGCAGTTCTTC. The chain combines TRBV1 with TRBJ2-1; TRBD2 is taken as the D call from the table, unchecked against the DNA. TRBV1 constitutes a pseudogene. This CDR3 comprises 20 residues.

This clone was counted at least ten times. This CDR3 is also generated by other DNA sequences in the sample. The CDR3 sequence is CASSDSGAGEKLFF. CDR3 bases: TGTGCCAGCAGTGATTCAGGGGCCGGTGAAAAACTGTTTTTT. The J gene is TRBJ1-4, the V gene TRBV25-1; perhaps TRBD1 as D (6 bases). CDR3 length: 14 residues. With 3 bases removed from V and 7 bases from J, the gap between germline ends came to 12 bases. From germline, CDR1 is MGHDK and CDR2 SYGVNS. Using reference TRBV25-1 and TRBJ1-4 for the parts outside the CDR3, the full variable domain is EADIYQTPRYLVIGTGKKITLECSQTMGHDKMYWYQQDPGMELHLIHYSYGVNSTEKGDLSSESTVSRIRTEHFPLTLESARPSHTSQYLCASSDSGAGEKLFFGSGTQLSVL.

V is TRBV25-1 and J is TRBJ2-7, with 9 positions matching TRBD1. The J segment lost 0 bases and the V segment lost 11 bases, leaving 17 bases of the junction unmatched. CDR1 and CDR2 from the germline V gene are MGHDK and SYGVNS. CDR3 length equals 17 residues. Here the CDR3 reads CARIGQGTGRGSYEQYF. The CDR3, as DNA: TGTGCCCGGATAGGACAGGGGACAGGGCGGGGCTCCTACGAGCAGTACTTC.